The rows below give T cell receptor beta chains drawn from one sample of a study of T-cell reconstitution after alpha-beta-depleted transplantation in children. Using its own MiXCR run on the PCR reads, TCRdb lists one record per CDR3 protein. The sample carries about 310,000 distinct CDR3 sequences, approximately 23% recorded once. The input for sequencing was PBMCs, mostly from graft donor cells, taken 180 days after TCRalphabeta/CD19-depleted stem cell transplant. Every receptor here comes from a male patient under 18 who had a stem cell transplant for acute lymphoblastic leukemia, so the T cells may come from the graft donor. Each CDR3 is given with its conserved first and last residue. Fields, in order: V gene, clone size, D gene, J gene, CDR3 DNA, CDR3 protein. D genes are given only for firm matches. For some rows the clone size is stated as once, few or many, or as a class when expanded; others skip it.

TRBV7-3	-	TRBD1	TRBJ2-3	TGTGCCAGCAGCTCCCGGGACAGGGGGCCCGGAGATACGCAGTATTTT	CASSSRDRGPGDTQYF
TRBV20-1	-	TRBD1	TRBJ2-2	TGCAGTGCTAGACCCGGGACAGGGTTGACCGGGGAGCTGTTTTTT	CSARPGTGLTGELFF
TRBV20-1	-	TRBD2	TRBJ2-7	TGCAGTGCTAGAGAGGAGCGGGGGAGGGGCGAGCAGTACTTC	CSAREERGRGEQYF
TRBV6-2/TRBV6-3	once	TRBD2	TRBJ2-7	TGTGCCAGCCGGGGGGTTCCTCCCGAGCAGTACTTC	CASRGVPPEQYF
TRBV28	-	-	TRBJ1-1	TGTGCCAGCAGTTTTCGGGTGAGGACAGATTCGAACACTGAAGCTTTCTTT	CASSFRVRTDSNTEAFF
TRBV5-1	many	TRBD1	TRBJ1-5	TGCGCCAGCAGCTTGGGGACAGGGGACGGACAGCCCCAGCATTTT	CASSLGTGDGQPQHF
TRBV11-2	-	-	TRBJ2-7	TGTGCCAGCAGCTACCTGCTTAGCTCCTACGAGCAGTACTTC	CASSYLLSSYEQYF
TRBV5-1	few	-	TRBJ2-1	TGCGCCAGCAGCTTGGGTGCGACGAGTGGGGCAGAGCAGTTCTTC	CASSLGATSGAEQFF
TRBV20-1	few	-	TRBJ2-7	TGCAGTGCTAGTAACCGGGAGAGGGACGAGCAGTACTTC	CSASNRERDEQYF
TRBV5-5	-	-	TRBJ2-6	TGTGCCAGCAGCTTATCTCAGGGAGCTGGGGCCAACGTCCTGACTTTC	CASSLSQGAGANVLTF
TRBV12-3/TRBV12-4	-	-	TRBJ2-1	TGTGCCAGCAGCCTCTATTCCGGGCCCTCCCAGAGCTCCTACAATGAGCAGTTCTTC	CASSLYSGPSQSSYNEQFF
TRBV19	few	-	TRBJ1-5	TGTGCCAGTACCCCTCGGGGGACAAGTGCCAGGAGCAATCAGCCCCAGCATTTT	CASTPRGTSARSNQPQHF
TRBV7-8	-	-	TRBJ1-2	TGTGCCAGCGGGCCGGAGGACTATGGCTACACCTTC	CASGPEDYGYTF
TRBV12-3/TRBV12-4	-	-	TRBJ2-7	TGTGCCAGCAGTCCCCCTTGGGCTCCATCAAGCTACGAGCAGTACTTC	CASSPPWAPSSYEQYF
TRBV6-5	-	-	TRBJ2-5	TGTGCCAGCAGTTACTCGTTAGCGGACAAAGAGACCCAGTACTTC	CASSYSLADKETQYF
TRBV20-1	few	-	TRBJ2-7	TGCAGTGCTGGCGATCCACAGGGCCCCTCCTACGAGCAGTACTTC	CSAGDPQGPSYEQYF
TRBV12-3/TRBV12-4	few	TRBD2	TRBJ2-1	TGTGCCAGCAGCCCAATTTCTAGCGGGAGCGGCAATGAGCAGTTCTTC	CASSPISSGSGNEQFF